The source of this T cell receptor (beta chain) is a study of blood T cell repertoires in COVID-19. The protocol was immunoSEQ multiplex PCR, while the TCRdb copy is restricted to in-frame clones and leaves out a portion. The sample comprises approximately 300,000 clones, roughly 89% of which are singletons, and roughly 1.9% rests with the top ten. Germline V gives CDR1 LNHDA, CDR2 SQIVND (reference sequence). Trimming removed 3 bases at V and 2 bases at J, with 5 bases between. This CDR3 comprises 12 residues. The sample consisted of peripheral blood. V is TRBV19 and J is TRBJ2-7; unclear D gene. The sequence came from a woman aged 25 to 45 with COVID-19, enrolled during active disease. The CDR3 nucleotides are TGTGCCAGTAGTATCCCTCCCTACGAGCAGTACTTC. This translates into CASSIPPYEQYF.